The 14 T cell receptor beta chains in this list originate from one sample, sequenced in a study of control samples from healthy donors and cancer patients. Profiled with immunoSEQ multiplex PCR; TCRdb holds only in-frame clones, not every one. The table includes some 100,000 clones, about 86% detected once. Sample: blood. The receptors originated from a woman aged 50 to 60 in good health.

The chain joins TRBV7-2 to TRBJ1-1, with 8 bases lining up with TRBD1. The CDR3 has 16 amino acids. Germline V gives CDR1 SGHTA, CDR2 FQGNSA. Losses at the gene ends were 3 bases for V and 4 bases for J; bases not matched to a gene: 10. CDR3 loop: CASSFRPSTGGTEAFF. In DNA form, the CDR3 reads TGTGCCAGCAGCTTCCGTCCTAGTACAGGGGGCACTGAAGCTTTCTTT.

The V gene is TRBV25-1, the J gene TRBJ1-1; 9 nucleotides align to TRBD1. The CDR3 runs 15 residues. Germline V gives CDR1 MGHDK, CDR2 SYGVNS. V lost 8 bases to trimming and J lost 4 bases; unmatched junction nucleotides: 11. CDR3 sequence reads: CASGINRGLGTEAFF. DNA for the CDR3: TGTGCCAGCGGAATAAACAGGGGGCTAGGCACTGAAGCTTTCTTT.

The chain is built from TRBV5-1 and TRBJ1-1; D is ambiguous. The CDR3 is 14 amino acids. Trimming removed 0 bases at V and 5 bases at J, with 11 bases between. Germline CDR1 SGHRS, CDR2 YFSETQ. The CDR3: CASSLDAGGTEAFF. CDR3 coding DNA: TGCGCCAGCAGCTTGGACGCGGGTGGGACTGAAGCTTTCTTT.

The J gene is TRBJ1-1, the V gene TRBV7-9; 8 positions match TRBD1. The CDR3 is 15 residues long. J was trimmed by 5 bases and V by 5 bases; bases with no gene match: 10. Germline V gene lookup returns CDR1 SEHNR and CDR2 FQNEAQ (reference sequence). DNA for the CDR3: TGTGCCAGCAGCCGCGTCGACAGGGGTCGGACTGAAGCTTTCTTT. Encoded protein: CASSRVDRGRTEAFF.

The rearrangement uses TRBV2 and TRBJ1-1; D possibly corresponds to TRBD1 (6 bases). V shed 10 bases and J shed 11 bases, with 20 bases lying between them. The CDR3 extends over 12 amino acids. Germline V gene sequence: CDR1 SNHLY, CDR2 FYNNEI. Here the CDR3 DNA reads TGTGCCACCCTAGAGGACAGTAAGGGTGCTTTCTTT. Amino acid sequence: CATLEDSKGAFF.

CDR3 bases: TGTGCCAGCAGTGAGGGGTGGGGAGGAATCCAAGAGACCCAGTACTTC. Translating gives CASSEGWGGIQETQYF. The chain joins TRBV6-1 to TRBJ2-5; possible D gene TRBD2, 6 bases. Germline V gene sequence: CDR1 MNHNS, CDR2 SASEGT. This CDR3 is built from 16 residues. V lost 3 bases and J lost 1, with 15 bases in between.

V usage is TRBV27 and J usage is TRBJ2-5; 7 bases agree with TRBD2. The CDR3 spans 13 residues. CDR1 is MNHEY, CDR2 SMNVEV, per germline (reference sequence). With 6 bases clipped from V and 4 bases from J, the junction kept 5 bases outside the gene matches. The CDR3 is CASSDWGGETQYF. CDR3 DNA sequence: TGTGCCAGCAGCGACTGGGGGGGAGAGACCCAGTACTTC.

The chain combines TRBV4-1 with TRBJ2-5, with 11 bases identical to TRBD1. This CDR3 spans 16 amino acids. The V segment lost 4 bases and the J segment 1 base; nucleotides outside the gene matches: 5. Looked up from germline, CDR1 is MGHRA and CDR2 is YSYEKL. The CDR3 loop reads CASSPFGTGGQETQYF. CDR3 in DNA: TGCGCCAGCAGCCCCTTCGGGACAGGGGGCCAAGAGACCCAGTACTTC.

The CDR3 sequence is CASSGGLREDTQYF. In DNA, the CDR3 is TGTGCCAGCAGCGGGGGACTACGGGAAGATACGCAGTATTTT. The chain has TRBV9 and TRBJ2-3; the match to TRBD2 covers 7 bases. The CDR3 loop spans 14 amino acids. The germline gives CDR1 SGDLS, CDR2 YYNGEE. V lost 3 bases to trimming and J lost 5 bases; unmatched junction nucleotides: 6.

The chain joins TRBV6-2 or TRBV6-3 to TRBJ2-7, with 12 bases identical to TRBD2. Germline V gene lookup returns CDR1 MNHEY and CDR2 SVGEGT. The ends lost 4 bases at V and 2 bases at J; junction bases unmatched: 6. The CDR3 sequence is 16 residues long. CDR3 sequence (DNA): TGTGCCAGCAGTTCGCCCGGACTAGCGGGGACCTACGAGCAGTACTTC. This encodes CASSSPGLAGTYEQYF.

The chain carries TRBV15 and TRBJ2-1, with D possibly TRBD2 on 6 matching bases. From germline, CDR1 is LNHNV and CDR2 YYDKDF (reference sequence). The CDR3 contains 17 residues. V was cut by 1 base and J by 0 bases, with 13 bases left in between. This CDR3 reads CATSRALARSSYNEQFF. CDR3 sequence (DNA): TGTGCCACCAGCAGAGCCCTAGCGAGGAGCTCCTACAATGAGCAGTTCTTC.

This chain uses TRBV21-1 with TRBJ2-5; TRBD1, the table's D call, was not compared with the DNA. TRBV21-1 is recorded as a pseudogene. The CDR3 runs to 19 residues. This CDR3 is CASSKAQFSRDRAEETQYF. The CDR3 nucleotides read TGTGCCAGCAGCAAAGCCCAATTCTCTCGGGACAGGGCTGAGGAGACCCAGTACTTC.

The rearrangement uses TRBV7-3 and TRBJ2-7; D possibly corresponds to TRBD1 (6 bases). The CDR3 sequence is 10 residues long. Trimming left V 6 bases short and J 12 bases short, with 12 bases between. Germline V gives CDR1 SGHTA, CDR2 FQGTGA. CDR3 sequence: CASRRQGRYF. DNA for the CDR3: TGTGCCAGCAGGAGGCAGGGGCGGTACTTC.

The rearrangement joins TRBV6-5 to TRBJ2-2; maybe TRBD1 (7 bases). This CDR3 has 15 residues. Germline V gene lookup returns CDR1 MNHEY and CDR2 SVGAGI. With 6 bases removed from V and 3 bases from J, the gap between germline ends came to 14 bases. CDR3: CASREGQTYTGELFF. CDR3 in DNA: TGTGCCAGCAGGGAGGGACAGACTTACACCGGGGAGCTGTTTTTT.